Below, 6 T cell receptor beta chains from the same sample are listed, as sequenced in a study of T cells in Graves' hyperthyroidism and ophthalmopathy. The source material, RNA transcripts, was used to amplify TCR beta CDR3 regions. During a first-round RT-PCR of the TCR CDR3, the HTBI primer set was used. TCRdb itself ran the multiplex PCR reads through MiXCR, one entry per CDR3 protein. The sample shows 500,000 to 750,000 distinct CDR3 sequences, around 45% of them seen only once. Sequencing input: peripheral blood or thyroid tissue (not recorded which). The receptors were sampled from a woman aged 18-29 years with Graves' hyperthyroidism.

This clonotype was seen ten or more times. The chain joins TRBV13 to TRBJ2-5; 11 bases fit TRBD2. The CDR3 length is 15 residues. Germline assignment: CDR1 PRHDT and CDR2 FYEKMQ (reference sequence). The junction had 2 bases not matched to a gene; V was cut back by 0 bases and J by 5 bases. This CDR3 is CASSLGLAGAETQYF. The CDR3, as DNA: TGTGCCAGCAGCTTAGGACTAGCGGGAGCCGAGACCCAGTACTTC. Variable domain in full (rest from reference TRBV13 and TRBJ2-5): AAGVIQSPRHLIKEKRETATLKCYPIPRHDTVYWYQQGPGQDPQFLISFYEKMQSDKGSIPDRFSAQQFSDYHSELNMSSLELGDSALYFCASSLGLAGAETQYFGPGTRLLVL.

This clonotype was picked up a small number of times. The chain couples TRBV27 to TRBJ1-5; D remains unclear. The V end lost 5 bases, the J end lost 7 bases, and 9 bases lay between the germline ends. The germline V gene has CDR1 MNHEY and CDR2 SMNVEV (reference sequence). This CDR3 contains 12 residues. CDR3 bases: TGTGCCAGCAGTCCCCCCGGGCAGCCCCAGCATTTT. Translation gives CASSPPGQPQHF.

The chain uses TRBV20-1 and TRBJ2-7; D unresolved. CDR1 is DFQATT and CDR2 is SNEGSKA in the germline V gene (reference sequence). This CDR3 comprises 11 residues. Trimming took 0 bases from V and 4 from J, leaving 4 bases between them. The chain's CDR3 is CSAREGYEQYF. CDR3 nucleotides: TGCAGTGCTAGAGAGGGTTACGAGCAGTACTTC.

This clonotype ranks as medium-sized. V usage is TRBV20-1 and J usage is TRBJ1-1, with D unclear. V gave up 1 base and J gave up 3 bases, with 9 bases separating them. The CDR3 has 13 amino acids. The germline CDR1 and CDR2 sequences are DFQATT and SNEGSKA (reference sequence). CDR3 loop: CSARGGRDTEAFF. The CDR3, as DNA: TGCAGTGCTAGAGGGGGTCGGGACACTGAAGCTTTCTTT.

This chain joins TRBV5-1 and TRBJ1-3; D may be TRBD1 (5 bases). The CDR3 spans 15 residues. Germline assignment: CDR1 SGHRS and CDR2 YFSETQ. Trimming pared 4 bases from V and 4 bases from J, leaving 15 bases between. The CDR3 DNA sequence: TGCGCCAGCAGCCAAGCCGGGCCAGGGGGAAACACCATATATTTT. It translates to CASSQAGPGGNTIYF.

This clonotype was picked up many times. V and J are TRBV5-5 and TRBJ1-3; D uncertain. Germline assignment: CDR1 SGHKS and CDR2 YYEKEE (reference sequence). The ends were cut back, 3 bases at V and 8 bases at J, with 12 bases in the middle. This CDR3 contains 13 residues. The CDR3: CASSSDILDTIYF. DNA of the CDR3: TGTGCCAGCAGCTCTGATATTTTAGACACCATATATTTT.